Listed below are T cell receptor beta chains from one sample, sequenced in a study of beta chain features in type 1 diabetes. Generated by immunoSEQ multiplex PCR, the TCRdb table keeps only in-frame clones and is missing some. This sample carries roughly 330,000 clones, roughly 12% of them seen once, and the ten largest clones take roughly 0.015%. Sequencing used naive CD4+ T cells from blood. These receptors all come from a woman aged 18-29 years with type 1 diabetes. Both conserved end residues are part of each CDR3. The order of the fields is clone size, V gene, D gene, J gene, CDR3 DNA, CDR3 protein. The D gene is left open where the match is weak. Clone size is not always given. Where it is, it says once, few, many or a class for expanded clones.

clone size: -; V gene: TRBV7-9; D gene: -; J gene: TRBJ1-4; CDR3 DNA: TGTGCCAGCAGTTTAGGGGCTTCTAATGAAAAACTGTTTTTT; CDR3 protein: CASSLGASNEKLFF
clone size: -; V gene: TRBV6-5; D gene: TRBD1; J gene: TRBJ1-1; CDR3 DNA: TGTGCCAGCAGTTACTCGGGGGACAGGAGGAACACTGAAGCTTTCTTT; CDR3 protein: CASSYSGDRRNTEAFF
clone size: few; V gene: TRBV19; D gene: -; J gene: TRBJ2-7; CDR3 DNA: TGTGCCAGTAGCCTGGAGGACCCTTTCTACGAGCAGTACTTC; CDR3 protein: CASSLEDPFYEQYF
clone size: few; V gene: TRBV19; D gene: -; J gene: TRBJ2-3; CDR3 DNA: TGTGCCACAAAGAGGGCAGGACTCACAGATACGCAGTATTTT; CDR3 protein: CATKRAGLTDTQYF
clone size: few; V gene: TRBV27; D gene: -; J gene: TRBJ1-2; CDR3 DNA: TGTGCCAGCAGTCCGGGGGGGACGGGGCATCGGGGCTACACCTTC; CDR3 protein: CASSPGGTGHRGYTF
clone size: few; V gene: TRBV5-4; D gene: TRBD1; J gene: TRBJ2-3; CDR3 DNA: TGTGCCAGCAGCCCGACAGGGACGGATACGCAGTATTTT; CDR3 protein: CASSPTGTDTQYF
clone size: -; V gene: TRBV7-2; D gene: TRBD1; J gene: TRBJ1-2; CDR3 DNA: TGTGCCAGCAGCTCCGGTGGAACAGGGGAACTCTATGGCTACACCTTC; CDR3 protein: CASSSGGTGELYGYTF
clone size: -; V gene: TRBV30; D gene: TRBD1; J gene: TRBJ1-2; CDR3 DNA: TGTGCCTGGAGTAGACAGGGGATGGGATATGGCTACACCTTC; CDR3 protein: CAWSRQGMGYGYTF
clone size: few; V gene: TRBV7-7; D gene: -; J gene: TRBJ2-7; CDR3 DNA: TGTGCCAGCAGCTTGGACGGACACTCCTACGAGCAGTACTTC; CDR3 protein: CASSLDGHSYEQYF
clone size: -; V gene: TRBV6-5; D gene: -; J gene: TRBJ2-1; CDR3 DNA: TGTGCCAGCAGTCCAGCGGAACCTTTTGTCAATGAGCAGTTCTTC; CDR3 protein: CASSPAEPFVNEQFF
clone size: -; V gene: TRBV7-2; D gene: TRBD2; J gene: TRBJ2-1; CDR3 DNA: TGTGCCAGCAGCCCACGAACATCGGGACTAGTCGGCAATGAGCAGTTCTTC; CDR3 protein: CASSPRTSGLVGNEQFF
clone size: -; V gene: TRBV30; D gene: -; J gene: TRBJ1-1; CDR3 DNA: TGTGCCTGGAGTGTAGCGTCCCGGACAGTTGCTTTCTTT; CDR3 protein: CAWSVASRTVAFF
clone size: once; V gene: TRBV2; D gene: -; J gene: TRBJ2-3; CDR3 DNA: TGTGCCAGCATGTCCAGGGCTACGGATACGCAGTATTTT; CDR3 protein: CASMSRATDTQYF
clone size: few; V gene: TRBV5-1; D gene: TRBD2; J gene: TRBJ2-7; CDR3 DNA: TGCGCCAGCAGCAGGACTAGCGGGCCCTACGAGCAGTACTTC; CDR3 protein: CASSRTSGPYEQYF
clone size: -; V gene: TRBV7-2; D gene: -; J gene: TRBJ2-7; CDR3 DNA: TGTGCCAGCAGCTTAGCCGGCAGCGGCATCCCCTACGAGCAGTACTTC; CDR3 protein: CASSLAGSGIPYEQYF
clone size: -; V gene: TRBV7-8; D gene: -; J gene: TRBJ2-7; CDR3 DNA: TGTGCCAGCAGGCGTGGGGGGACAGCAAACTACGAGCAGTACTTC; CDR3 protein: CASRRGGTANYEQYF
clone size: -; V gene: TRBV19; D gene: TRBD2; J gene: TRBJ2-1; CDR3 DNA: TGTGCCAGTAGTATCCGACCTTCACTAGCGGGAAGATACAATGAGCAGTTCTTC; CDR3 protein: CASSIRPSLAGRYNEQFF
clone size: few; V gene: TRBV19; D gene: -; J gene: TRBJ1-2; CDR3 DNA: TGTGCCAGTAGCCCCCAACAGGGAGCTCGTAACTATGGCTACACCTTC; CDR3 protein: CASSPQQGARNYGYTF
clone size: -; V gene: TRBV9; D gene: -; J gene: TRBJ2-1; CDR3 DNA: TGTGCCAGCAGCGTAGATCAGGATGTTGTCTTC; CDR3 protein: CASSVDQDVVF
clone size: few; V gene: TRBV18; D gene: -; J gene: TRBJ2-3; CDR3 DNA: TGTGCCAGCTCACCACAGGGGCGGACAGATACGCAGTATTTT; CDR3 protein: CASSPQGRTDTQYF
clone size: -; V gene: TRBV2; D gene: TRBD2; J gene: TRBJ2-2; CDR3 DNA: TGTGCCAGCAGGGAGCGGGAATGGAGCACCGGGGAGCTGTTTTTT; CDR3 protein: CASREREWSTGELFF
clone size: few; V gene: TRBV11-2; D gene: -; J gene: TRBJ2-5; CDR3 DNA: TGTGCCAGCAGCCCGAGAGCAGGGCAGCGGACCCAGTACTTC; CDR3 protein: CASSPRAGQRTQYF
clone size: few; V gene: TRBV5-1; D gene: -; J gene: TRBJ1-1; CDR3 DNA: TGCGCCAGCAGGACTTCTAGGGGGTCGAACACTGAAGCTTTCTTT; CDR3 protein: CASRTSRGSNTEAFF
clone size: -; V gene: TRBV7-9; D gene: -; J gene: TRBJ2-1; CDR3 DNA: TGTGCCAGCAGGTCGGGACTGCCGGGGCTTGAGCAGTTCTTC; CDR3 protein: CASRSGLPGLEQFF
clone size: few; V gene: TRBV4-3; D gene: TRBD1; J gene: TRBJ2-1; CDR3 DNA: TGCGCCAGCAGCCAAGAAATTCGGTGGGGACAGGGGGTTTACAATGAGCAGTTCTTC; CDR3 protein: CASSQEIRWGQGVYNEQFF
clone size: -; V gene: TRBV10-3; D gene: TRBD1; J gene: TRBJ1-5; CDR3 DNA: TGTGCCATCAGTGAGTCGGGACAGGGGTTCTCGCCCCAGCATTTT; CDR3 protein: CAISESGQGFSPQHF
clone size: -; V gene: TRBV4-3; D gene: TRBD1; J gene: TRBJ1-2; CDR3 DNA: TGCGCCAGCAGCCGCGTAAAGGGGGCATCGGGTGGCTACACCTTC; CDR3 protein: CASSRVKGASGGYTF
clone size: few; V gene: TRBV15; D gene: TRBD2; J gene: TRBJ2-2; CDR3 DNA: TGTGCCACCAGCAAAGAGGCGGGGGCGAACACCGGGGAGCTGTTTTTT; CDR3 protein: CATSKEAGANTGELFF
clone size: few; V gene: TRBV27; D gene: TRBD2; J gene: TRBJ2-7; CDR3 DNA: TGTGCCAGCAGCCTAGGGCCGGGACTAGGGCTGTACGAGCAGTACTTC; CDR3 protein: CASSLGPGLGLYEQYF
clone size: -; V gene: TRBV7-9; D gene: -; J gene: TRBJ2-1; CDR3 DNA: TGTGCCAGCAGCTTACGAGGGAGCTCCTACAATGAGCAGTTCTTC; CDR3 protein: CASSLRGSSYNEQFF
clone size: -; V gene: TRBV7-9; D gene: TRBD2; J gene: TRBJ2-5; CDR3 DNA: TGTGCCAGCAGCTCTAGCGGTACCCAAGAGACCCAGTACTTC; CDR3 protein: CASSSSGTQETQYF
clone size: -; V gene: TRBV7-9; D gene: TRBD2; J gene: TRBJ2-7; CDR3 DNA: TGTGCCACCGACGGAAGCGGGACCCCCTACGAGCAGTACTTC; CDR3 protein: CATDGSGTPYEQYF
clone size: few; V gene: TRBV19; D gene: -; J gene: TRBJ2-5; CDR3 DNA: TGTGCCAGTAGTATCCTCAGACAAGAGACCCAGTACTTC; CDR3 protein: CASSILRQETQYF
clone size: -; V gene: TRBV19; D gene: TRBD1; J gene: TRBJ1-3; CDR3 DNA: TGTGCCAGTAGTGACAGGGCCAGCTCTGGAAACACCATATATTTT; CDR3 protein: CASSDRASSGNTIYF
clone size: few; V gene: TRBV27; D gene: -; J gene: TRBJ2-7; CDR3 DNA: TGTGCCAGCAGTTTATGGGGGGGCGCAGACTACGAGCAGTACTTC; CDR3 protein: CASSLWGGADYEQYF
clone size: -; V gene: TRBV19; D gene: TRBD1; J gene: TRBJ1-1; CDR3 DNA: TGTGCCAGCATAAAAGGAGGGACAGGGAACGTCAAAAGGGGCACTGAAGCTTTCTTT; CDR3 protein: CASIKGGTGNVKRGTEAFF
clone size: few; V gene: TRBV29-1; D gene: TRBD2; J gene: TRBJ2-5; CDR3 DNA: TGCAGCGTTGCCCCCCGCCTAGCGGGGGTGGGGGAGACCCAGTACTTC; CDR3 protein: CSVAPRLAGVGETQYF
clone size: few; V gene: TRBV18; D gene: TRBD2; J gene: TRBJ2-1; CDR3 DNA: TGTGCCAGCTCCCCTCCCTCACTAGCGGGAGCTTACAATGAGCAGTTCTTC; CDR3 protein: CASSPPSLAGAYNEQFF
clone size: -; V gene: TRBV7-9; D gene: TRBD1; J gene: TRBJ1-1; CDR3 DNA: TGTGCCAGCAGCGAACAGGGGGCTAACACTGAAGCTTTCTTT; CDR3 protein: CASSEQGANTEAFF
clone size: -; V gene: TRBV4-1; D gene: TRBD2; J gene: TRBJ2-1; CDR3 DNA: TGCGCCAGCAGCCAAGAAGTAGCGGGAGGAGGTAGGTTCTTC; CDR3 protein: CASSQEVAGGGRFF